Following are 15 T cell receptor beta chains from one sample sequenced in a study of blood T cell repertoires in COVID-19. Method: immunoSEQ multiplex PCR; TCRdb's copy keeps in-frame clones and lacks some. The data contain hundreds of thousands of clones, roughly nine tenths of them singletons. Material: peripheral blood. These receptors were taken from a woman in her forties or fifties with COVID-19, enrolled during active disease.

The chain carries TRBV3-1 (or the pseudogene TRBV3-2) and TRBJ2-3; D possibly corresponds to TRBD2 (6 bases). The CDR3 loop spans 12 amino acids. V was cut by 4 bases and J by 11 bases, with 13 bases left in between. Germline values: CDR1 LGHDT, CDR2 YNNKEL (reference sequence). Here the CDR3 DNA reads TGTGCCAGCAGCCTTACGTCCGGGGGGCAGTATTTT. Protein sequence: CASSLTSGGQYF.

The gene calls are TRBV27 and TRBJ2-7, with 7 nucleotides matching TRBD2. Germline CDR1 is MNHEY and CDR2 is SMNVEV (reference sequence). This CDR3 contains 12 residues. Losses at the gene ends were 5 bases for V and 4 bases for J; bases not matched to a gene: 2. CDR3 loop: CASSQGGYEQYF. DNA of the CDR3: TGTGCCAGCAGTCAGGGAGGGTACGAGCAGTACTTC.

This chain uses TRBV18 with TRBJ1-1; unclear D gene. Per germline, CDR1 KGHSH and CDR2 LQKENI. This CDR3 is 12 amino acids long. V dropped 2 bases and J dropped 10 bases, with 11 bases sitting between them. The CDR3 loop reads CASSPGGMGAFF. The DNA for the CDR3 is TGTGCCAGCTCACCAGGCGGGATGGGAGCTTTCTTT.

The rearrangement links TRBV5-1 to TRBJ1-2; TRBD1 might be the D (5 bases). The CDR3 is 15 residues long. In germline, CDR1 is SGHRS, CDR2 YFSETQ. V was trimmed by 2 bases and J by 10 bases, leaving 21 bases between them. Here the CDR3 reads CASSLPLGGGADYTF. In DNA form, the CDR3 reads TGCGCCAGCAGCTTACCCCTCGGGGGAGGGGCAGACTACACCTTC.

The V gene is TRBV11-2, the J gene TRBJ1-1, with TRBD1 identical over 7 bases. The CDR3 covers 15 residues. CDR1 is SGHAT and CDR2 is FQNNGV in the germline V gene. The V segment lost 1 base and the J segment 7 bases; nucleotides outside the gene matches: 9. CDR3 in DNA: TGTGCCAGCAGCTTAGTTCAGGGACAGCGAGGTGAAGCTTTCTTT. This sequence encodes CASSLVQGQRGEAFF.

The genes are TRBV30 and TRBJ1-2; TRBD1 might be the D (5 bases). The CDR3 runs to 13 residues. Germline V lookup: CDR1 GTSNPN, CDR2 SVGIG (reference sequence). Trimming removed 1 base from V and 6 bases from J, with 12 bases in between. The CDR3 DNA sequence: TGTGCCTGGAGTGCTCAGCAGGGCGATGGCTACACCTTC. It translates to CAWSAQQGDGYTF.

J is TRBJ1-6 and V is TRBV19; tentatively, D is TRBD1 (5 bases). There are 16 residues in the CDR3. CDR1 is LNHDA, CDR2 SQIVND, per germline (reference sequence). The V end lost 4 bases, the J end lost 3 bases, and 13 bases lay between the germline ends. The CDR3 reads CASSTQHRSYNSPLHF. The CDR3 DNA follows: TGTGCCAGTAGTACACAACACAGGAGCTATAATTCACCCCTCCACTTT.

The gene calls are TRBV12-3 or TRBV12-4 and TRBJ1-6; 7 nucleotides match TRBD1. The V gene end was trimmed by 9 bases and the J gene end by 10 bases; junction bases not matched to a gene: 6. CDR3 length equals 12 residues. This CDR3 reads CASSTGKSPLHF. DNA of the CDR3: TGTGCCAGTTCGACAGGGAAATCACCCCTCCACTTT.

The V call is TRBV19, the J call TRBJ2-7; TRBD1 agrees at 10 bases. Germline loops: CDR1 LNHDA, CDR2 SQIVND (reference sequence). The ends lost 3 bases at V and 5 bases at J; junction bases unmatched: 7. This CDR3 region has 15 residues. The CDR3: CASSIPRDRGHEQYF. For the CDR3, the DNA is TGTGCCAGTAGTATCCCCCGGGACAGGGGCCACGAGCAGTACTTC.

CDR3 loop: CSVDLGSYEQYF. CDR3 in DNA: TGCAGCGTTGACCTAGGGAGTTACGAGCAGTACTTC. This chain joins TRBV29-1 and TRBJ2-7; possible D gene TRBD2, 5 bases. Trimming took 3 bases from V and 4 from J, leaving 10 bases between them. The CDR3 extends over 12 amino acids. Germline V gives CDR1 SQVTM, CDR2 ANQGSEA.

In its sample, this clone was seen once. The chain is built from TRBV6-5 and TRBJ2-1; 7 bases align to TRBD1. Looked up from germline, CDR1 is MNHEY and CDR2 is SVGAGI. The CDR3 spans 12 residues. Unmatched junction bases numbered 6, after V lost 7 bases and J lost 9 bases. CDR3 sequence: CASNERQGEQFF. The DNA of the CDR3 is TGTGCCAGCAACGAGAGACAGGGTGAGCAGTTCTTC.

The chain employs TRBV4-1 and TRBJ1-1; a possible D gene is TRBD1 (6 bases). CDR1 and CDR2 from the germline V gene are MGHRA and YSYEKL. The CDR3 has 13 amino acids. The V end lost 8 bases, the J end lost 4 bases, and 14 bases lay between the germline ends. The CDR3 protein is CASSGALTTEAFF. The CDR3 DNA reads TGCGCCAGCTCAGGGGCATTAACCACTGAAGCTTTCTTT.

The rearrangement joins TRBV5-4 to TRBJ2-1; a weak D match, TRBD2 (6 bases). The V gene's germline CDR1 is SGHNT and CDR2 YYREEE (reference sequence). Between the trimmed V and J ends, which lost 4 bases and 9 bases, there was a span of 20 bases. The CDR3 extends over 15 amino acids. Here the CDR3 reads CASSPRLGPEGEQFF. CDR3 DNA sequence: TGTGCCAGCAGCCCGAGACTAGGCCCAGAAGGTGAGCAGTTCTTC.

The rearrangement uses TRBV6-4 and TRBJ1-6; D gene unclear. The V gene's germline CDR1 is MRHNA and CDR2 SNTAGT. The CDR3 runs 13 residues. Trimming pared 4 bases from V and 6 bases from J, leaving 7 bases between. The CDR3 spells CASSGPVNSPLHF. The CDR3 nucleotides are TGTGCCAGCAGTGGGCCAGTTAATTCACCCCTCCACTTT.

The chain has TRBV19 and TRBJ2-7; D gene unclear. The CDR3 is 12 amino acids. Trimming removed 6 bases from V and 2 bases from J, with 8 bases in between. The germline CDR1 and CDR2 sequences are LNHDA and SQIVND (reference sequence). This CDR3 is CASSPGPYEQYF. CDR3 DNA: TGTGCCAGTAGCCCAGGTCCCTACGAGCAGTACTTC.